Below, 20 T cell receptor beta chains from the same sample are listed, as sequenced in a study of vaccination and CD4 T cells after COVID-19. Treatment indicated: roughly 10-day PBMC culture with coronavirus spike peptide pools or control peptides (ViraFEST assay). Cultured CD4+ T cells had their DNA profiled by the Oncomine TCR Beta short-read assay. MiXCR, run by TCRdb on the PCR reads, gives a single entry per CDR3 protein. Among roughly 14,000 distinct CDR3 sequences listed, approximately 55% were seen once. The antigens of these receptors remain unknown. The sample in question was CD4+ T cells from blood, cultured in vitro, obtained before SARS-CoV-2 vaccination. The source of these receptors is a human donor who had recovered from COVID-19.

This clonotype was seen only a few times. V is TRBV28 and J is TRBJ2-5; D unresolved. The germline V gene has CDR1 MDHEN and CDR2 SYDVKM. Trimming took 5 bases from V and 4 from J, leaving 14 bases between them. The CDR3 is 14 residues long. The CDR3 sequence is CASSPYKGTETQYF. CDR3 bases: TGTGCCAGCAGTCCCTATAAGGGAACAGAGACCCAGTACTTC.

V and J are TRBV5-6 and TRBJ2-7; 9 bases agree with TRBD1. V lost 2 bases to trimming and J lost 6 bases; unmatched junction nucleotides: 6. The CDR3 loop spans 14 amino acids. Germline V lookup: CDR1 SGHDT, CDR2 YYEEEE. The CDR3 coding sequence is TGTGCCAGCAGCTTAGGACAGGGGTTCAGCGAGCAGTACTTC. Protein sequence: CASSLGQGFSEQYF.

This chain connects TRBV5-1 to TRBJ2-3; 7 positions agree with TRBD1. With V trimmed by 0 bases and J by 3 bases, 7 bases remained unmatched. Germline values: CDR1 SGHRS, CDR2 YFSETQ. The CDR3 runs 16 residues. CDR3 loop: CASSLEQGSWTDTQYF. The CDR3 bases are TGCGCCAGCAGCTTGGAACAGGGGAGTTGGACAGATACGCAGTATTTT.

The chain couples TRBV20-1 to TRBJ1-1; 7 bases match TRBD1. Germline V gene data show CDR1 as DFQATT and CDR2 as SNEGSKA (reference sequence). After removal of 0 bases from V and 3 bases from J, the junction contained 4 bases not matched to a gene. There are 14 residues in the CDR3. The CDR3 DNA sequence: TGCAGTGCTAGAGAACAGGGGAAATACACTGAAGCTTTCTTT. It yields the protein CSAREQGKYTEAFF.

This chain joins TRBV30 and TRBJ1-2; possible D gene TRBD1, 6 bases. Trimming pared 3 bases from V and 5 bases from J, leaving 25 bases between. The CDR3 is 17 residues long. Germline CDR1 is GTSNPN and CDR2 is SVGIG (reference sequence). DNA of the CDR3: TGTGCCTGGAGACCCCGGGATTCGGGGGCGCGAGGGTATGGCTACACCTTC. Encoded protein: CAWRPRDSGARGYGYTF. Using reference TRBV30 and TRBJ1-2 for the parts outside the CDR3, the full variable domain is SQTIHQWPATLVQPVGSPLSLECTVEGTSNPNLYWYRQAAGRGLQLLFYSVGIGQISSEVPQNLSASRPQDRQFILSSKKLLLSDSGFYLCAWRPRDSGARGYGYTFGSGTRLTVV.

This chain uses TRBV10-1 with TRBJ2-2, with TRBD2 identical over 11 bases. The CDR3 is 16 residues long. Germline-derived CDR1 and CDR2 are WNHNN and SYGVQD (reference sequence). The ends lost 5 bases at V and 1 base at J; junction bases unmatched: 3. CDR3 in DNA: TGCGCCAGCAGTTCTACTAGCGGGAGGAACACCGGGGAGCTGTTTTTT. Amino acids: CASSSTSGRNTGELFF.

The rearrangement joins TRBV27 to TRBJ2-3, with TRBD1 as a possible D gene (7 bases). The CDR3 sequence is 17 residues long. V was shortened by 2 bases and J by 7 bases, with 22 bases between the two germline ends. CDR1 is MNHEY and CDR2 is SMNVEV in the germline V gene (reference sequence). The CDR3 region is CASSLHDYPGGKNTQYF. The CDR3 DNA reads as TGTGCCAGCAGTTTACACGATTATCCAGGGGGGAAGAATACGCAGTATTTT.

Only a few counts were recorded for this clonotype. The chain is built from TRBV20-1 and TRBJ2-3; no clear D. In germline, CDR1 is DFQATT, CDR2 SNEGSKA (reference sequence). The V end lost 0 bases, the J end lost 5 bases, and 12 bases lay between the germline ends. This CDR3 is 14 amino acids long. The CDR3 reads CSARDPHLEDTQYF. CDR3 DNA: TGCAGTGCTAGAGACCCCCACCTCGAAGATACGCAGTATTTT.

This sequence joins TRBV30 and TRBJ1-1; D perhaps matches TRBD1 (5 bases). Germline V gene lookup returns CDR1 GTSNPN and CDR2 SVGIG (reference sequence). CDR3 length: 12 residues. The V gene lost 4 bases and the J gene lost 11 bases, with 17 bases spanning the gap. CDR3: CAWTLRGGGAFF. CDR3 coding DNA: TGTGCCTGGACCCTAAGGGGCGGAGGGGCTTTCTTT.

The chain employs TRBV6-1 and TRBJ2-7; TRBD2 agrees at 8 bases. This CDR3 is 15 amino acids long. Germline CDR1 is MNHNS and CDR2 is SASEGT. With V trimmed by 6 bases and J by 0 bases, 7 bases remained unmatched. Here the CDR3 DNA reads TGTGCCAGCAGACTCCTAGCGGGTAGCTCCTACGAGCAGTACTTC. Amino acids: CASRLLAGSSYEQYF.

The rearrangement uses TRBV30 and TRBJ2-7, with unresolved D. The CDR3 has 11 amino acids. V dropped 4 bases and J dropped 0 bases, with 4 bases sitting between them. Germline CDR1 reads GTSNPN; CDR2 reads SVGIG (reference sequence). CDR3 nucleotide sequence: TGTGCCTGGACAGGCTCCTACGAGCAGTACTTC. Translated, it gives CAWTGSYEQYF.

This clonotype has only one observation. This chain links TRBV5-6 with TRBJ2-7; maybe TRBD1 (6 bases). Germline CDR1 is SGHDT and CDR2 is YYEEEE. This CDR3 spans 15 amino acids. Trimming cost V 0 bases and J 6 bases, with 16 bases left between them. This CDR3 reads CASSLVGGSSREQYF. The CDR3, as DNA: TGTGCCAGCAGCTTGGTTGGGGGCTCATCTCGCGAGCAGTACTTC.

The chain links TRBV10-1 to TRBJ2-1; 7 bases align to TRBD2. With V trimmed by 0 bases and J by 4 bases, 6 bases remained unmatched. This CDR3 is 16 amino acids long. The germline CDR1 and CDR2 sequences are WNHNN and SYGVQD (reference sequence). The CDR3 reads CASSESASGRYNEQFF. The CDR3 nucleotides are TGCGCCAGCAGTGAGTCTGCTAGCGGCCGATACAATGAGCAGTTCTTC.

This chain uses TRBV7-2 with TRBJ1-3; possible D gene TRBD1, 5 bases. The CDR3 is made up of 12 amino acids. CDR1 SGHTA and CDR2 FQGNSA come from the germline V gene. The V gene lost 0 bases and the J gene lost 10 bases, with 7 bases spanning the gap. CDR3 in amino acids: CASSLAGGTIYF. CDR3 bases: TGTGCCAGCAGCTTAGCCGGGGGTACCATATATTTT.

As concerns this clonotype: Its ends do not fully match the called genes, so a read error is possible. The genes are TRBV20-1 and TRBJ1-5, with a tentative D call TRBD1 (6 bases). The length of the CDR3 is 15 residues. In germline, CDR1 is DFQATT, CDR2 SNEGSKA (reference sequence). In DNA form, the CDR3 reads TGCAGTGCTAGAAAGGACAGCGATAGCAATCGGCCCCAGCATTTT. It codes for CSARKDSDSNRPQHF.

CDR3 coding DNA: TGTGCCAGCAGGCGACTAGCGACGGGGGAGCTGTTTTTT. Translation gives CASRRLATGELFF. The gene calls are TRBV6-1 and TRBJ2-2; 8 positions agree with TRBD2. This CDR3 region has 13 residues. V trimming: 6 bases; J trimming: 8 bases; junction bases outside the gene matches: 5. Germline CDR1 MNHNS, CDR2 SASEGT.

The chain is built from TRBV11-1 and TRBJ2-1, with 11 bases matching TRBD2. J gave up 0 bases and V 4 bases, and 20 bases lay outside the gene matches. The CDR3 contains 22 residues. Germline V gene sequence: CDR1 SGHAT, CDR2 FQDESV (reference sequence). CDR3 amino acids: CASSSSLPGLAATMSSYNEQFF. The CDR3 DNA is TGTGCCAGCAGCTCGTCCTTGCCGGGACTAGCGGCAACTATGAGCTCCTACAATGAGCAGTTCTTC. Full variable domain (rest looked up from reference TRBV11-1 and TRBJ2-1): EAEVAQSPRYKITEKSQAVAFWCDPISGHATLYWYRQILGQGPELLVQFQDESVVDDSQLPKDRFSAERLKGVDSTLKIQPAELGDSAMYLCASSSSLPGLAATMSSYNEQFFGPGTRLTVL.

This clonotype was counted only a few times. This chain uses TRBV6-1 with TRBJ2-2; 7 positions agree with TRBD1. Germline lookup yields CDR1 MNHNS and CDR2 SASEGT. J was trimmed by 4 bases and V by 5 bases; bases with no gene match: 4. This CDR3 is 14 amino acids long. CDR3 coding DNA: TGTGCCAGCAGTCGGGACAGCCCCACCGGGGAGCTGTTTTTT. Residues: CASSRDSPTGELFF.

The chain combines TRBV14 with TRBJ2-7; D gene uncertain. The CDR3 is 13 residues long. The ends were cut back, 3 bases at V and 3 bases at J, with 9 bases in the middle. Germline CDR1 is SGHDN and CDR2 is FVKESK. The CDR3 coding sequence is TGTGCCAGCAGCCACTTAGGCGGCTACGAGCAGTACTTC. Its protein product is CASSHLGGYEQYF.

This clonotype was counted only a few times. The gene calls are TRBV19 and TRBJ2-7, with a tentative D call TRBD1 (5 bases). CDR1 and CDR2 (germline): LNHDA, SQIVND (reference sequence). CDR3 size: 15 residues. The ends were cut back, 9 bases at V and 0 bases at J, with 18 bases in the middle. The CDR3 loop is CASSQGTGYSYEQYF. CDR3 nucleotide sequence: TGTGCCAGCAGCCAGGGTACGGGCTACTCCTACGAGCAGTACTTC.